The 25 T cell receptor beta chains listed next were all sequenced from one sample in a study of blood T cell repertoires in COVID-19. Profiled with immunoSEQ multiplex PCR; TCRdb holds only in-frame clones, not every one. The sample comprises around 140,000 clones, roughly 88% of which are singletons, and 25% to 35% rests with the top ten. The sample taken for sequencing was peripheral blood. Receptor source: a human donor in a cohort sampled during active COVID-19.

A single count supports this clone. This chain links TRBV30 with TRBJ1-2; D unclear. Germline values: CDR1 GTSNPN, CDR2 SVGIG (reference sequence). Trimming pared 0 bases from V and 2 bases from J, leaving 13 bases between. This CDR3 has 15 residues. The CDR3 nucleotides are TGTGCCTGGAGTGTTTTTCCGAGGGCCAACTATGGCTACACCTTC. Translation: CAWSVFPRANYGYTF.

The chain links TRBV27 to TRBJ2-7; the D is unclear. Trimming removed 7 bases at V and 2 bases at J, with 18 bases between. The CDR3 runs 15 residues. Germline values: CDR1 MNHEY, CDR2 SMNVEV (reference sequence). The CDR3 coding sequence is TGTGCCAGCAAGTTTGGTACAGCCCATACCTACGAGCAGTACTTC. Residues: CASKFGTAHTYEQYF.

Regarding this clone: The junction departs from the called germline gene at one end, perhaps through a read error. The V call is TRBV20-1, the J call TRBJ2-7, with D hard to call. CDR3 length: 13 residues. Germline V gene data show CDR1 as DFQATT and CDR2 as SNEGSKA (reference sequence). Here the CDR3 reads CSASLGQNYGQYF. The CDR3 nucleotides are TGCAGTGCTAGTCTTGGTCAGAACTACGGGCAGTACTTC.

This CDR3 reads CASSTRTSGGYEQFF. CDR3 nucleotide sequence: TGTGCCAGCTCCACACGGACTAGCGGGGGCTATGAGCAGTTCTTC. The chain uses TRBV7-9 and TRBJ2-1; TRBD2 matches 13 bases. Looked up from germline, CDR1 is SEHNR and CDR2 is FQNEAQ (reference sequence). This CDR3 is 15 amino acids long. Losses at the gene ends were 8 bases for V and 8 bases for J; bases not matched to a gene: 9. The full variable domain, in which reference TRBV7-9 and TRBJ2-1 provide the parts outside the CDR3, is DTGVSQNPRHKITKRGQNVTFRCDPISEHNRLYWYRQTLGQGPEFLTYFQNEAQLEKSRLLSDRFSAERPKGSFSTLEIQRTEQGDSAMYLCASSTRTSGGYEQFFGPGTRLTVL.

This chain joins TRBV28 and TRBJ2-3, with D perhaps matching TRBD1 (6 bases). Germline V gene lookup returns CDR1 MDHEN and CDR2 SYDVKM. This CDR3 contains 14 residues. V was shortened by 2 bases and J by 2 bases, with 8 bases between the two germline ends. DNA for the CDR3: TGTGCCAGCAGTTTAGGACAGAACACAGATACGCAGTATTTT. Protein sequence: CASSLGQNTDTQYF.

V and J are TRBV10-3 and TRBJ2-5; TRBD1 aligns across 10 bases. The J segment lost 4 bases and the V segment lost 2 bases, leaving 7 bases of the junction unmatched. Germline V gives CDR1 ENHRY, CDR2 SYGVKD. This CDR3 has 16 residues. This CDR3 reads CAISEPGQGGGETQYF. The CDR3 nucleotides are TGTGCCATCAGTGAGCCCGGACAGGGGGGAGGAGAGACCCAGTACTTC.

The CDR3 spells CASSPQTGSVSMKKLFF. For the CDR3, the DNA is TGTGCCAGCAGTCCCCAGACAGGGAGTGTTTCGATGAAAAAACTGTTTTTT. J is TRBJ1-4 and V is TRBV7-8; 7 bases agree with TRBD1. The germline CDR1 and CDR2 sequences are SGHVS and FQNEAQ. The CDR3 extends over 17 amino acids. Trimming removed 6 bases from V and 9 bases from J; junction bases left unmatched: 19.

This sequence joins TRBV19 and TRBJ1-5; D not certain. Germline V lookup: CDR1 LNHDA, CDR2 SQIVND (reference sequence). This CDR3 region has 12 residues. Trimming removed 6 bases from V and 9 bases from J, with 12 bases in between. CDR3 sequence: CASRERVGPQHF. The CDR3, as DNA: TGTGCCAGTAGGGAGCGAGTGGGGCCCCAGCATTTT.

The J gene is TRBJ2-7, the V gene TRBV3-1 (or the pseudogene TRBV3-2), with D possibly TRBD1 on 5 matching bases. The CDR3 has 13 residues. The germline V and J ends were trimmed by 3 bases and 2 bases, with 8 bases remaining between them. Per germline, CDR1 LGHDT and CDR2 YNNKEL (reference sequence). CDR3 sequence: CASSQIGAYEQYF. The CDR3 DNA is TGTGCCAGCAGCCAGATAGGGGCCTACGAGCAGTACTTC.

This clone was counted a single time. The rearrangement links TRBV7-9 to TRBJ1-1; D is unresolved. The CDR3 runs 14 residues. Germline CDR1 reads SEHNR; CDR2 reads FQNEAQ (reference sequence). V shed 0 bases and J shed 7 bases, with 12 bases lying between them. CDR3 in amino acids: CASSLAGVSGEAFF. The DNA for the CDR3 is TGTGCCAGCAGCTTAGCTGGGGTGAGCGGTGAAGCTTTCTTT.

This sequence joins TRBV6-5 and TRBJ2-7; 7 nucleotides line up with TRBD1. V gave up 0 bases and J gave up 5 bases; unmatched junction bases: 7. This CDR3 is built from 15 residues. Looked up from germline, CDR1 is MNHEY and CDR2 is SVGAGI. CDR3 loop: CASSYSVTGHDEQYF. CDR3 nucleotides: TGTGCCAGCAGTTACTCCGTGACAGGGCACGACGAGCAGTACTTC.

This rearrangement joins TRBV10-2 to TRBJ2-1; the match to TRBD1 covers 9 bases. The CDR3 extends over 14 amino acids. CDR1 WSHSY and CDR2 SAAADI come from the germline V gene. The trim removed 6 bases at V and 6 bases at J, leaving 6 bases unmatched. This CDR3 reads CASSGSGQGNEQFF. CDR3 in DNA: TGCGCCAGCAGCGGTTCGGGACAGGGCAATGAGCAGTTCTTC.

This chain uses TRBV6-1 with TRBJ2-2; TRBD1 matches at 10 bases. The CDR3 loop spans 17 amino acids. In germline, CDR1 is MNHNS, CDR2 SASEGT. The trim removed 3 bases at V and 1 base at J, leaving 5 bases unmatched. Written as DNA, the CDR3 is TGTGCCAGCAGTGACCGGGACAGGGGTTGGAACACCGGGGAGCTGTTTTTT. It is translated as CASSDRDRGWNTGELFF.

The rearrangement uses TRBV29-1 and TRBJ2-7, with D unclear. The CDR3 spans 12 residues. Germline CDR1 is SQVTM and CDR2 is ANQGSEA. V was cut by 6 bases and J by 4 bases, with 13 bases left in between. DNA for the CDR3: TGCAGCGTCGCCGACTTCGGTTACGAGCAGTACTTC. Residues: CSVADFGYEQYF.

This sequence joins TRBV27 and TRBJ2-7, with 11 bases fitting TRBD1. CDR1 and CDR2 from the germline V gene are MNHEY and SMNVEV (reference sequence). CDR3 length: 16 amino acids. Trimming took 3 bases from V and 4 from J; bases not matched to a gene: 8. The CDR3 loop reads CASSFSAGTGGYEQYF. Here the CDR3 DNA reads TGTGCCAGCAGTTTTTCAGCCGGGACAGGGGGATACGAGCAGTACTTC.

The chain has TRBV27 and TRBJ2-1; the match to TRBD2 covers 8 bases. Germline V lookup: CDR1 MNHEY, CDR2 SMNVEV (reference sequence). The CDR3 runs to 18 residues. Germline trimming cut 0 bases from V and 7 bases from J; bases unmatched to any gene: 14. The CDR3 nucleotides read TGTGCCAGCAGTTTATCGTCCCCTTACGGGGGGGCGCGGAATGAGCAGTTCTTC. Translated, it gives CASSLSSPYGGARNEQFF.

The chain carries TRBV27 and TRBJ1-6; 7 bases agree with TRBD1. CDR3 size: 14 residues. Trimming cost V 0 bases and J 9 bases; bases outside gene matches: 2. CDR1 is MNHEY and CDR2 is SMNVEV in the germline V gene (reference sequence). The CDR3 bases are TGTGCCAGCAGTTTATCCCACAGGGGTTCACCCCTCCACTTT. Amino acids: CASSLSHRGSPLHF.

This clone is a singleton in its sample. The CDR3 spells CASRPTENSPLHF. The CDR3 DNA sequence: TGTGCCAGCAGGCCTACAGAGAATTCACCCCTCCACTTT. The chain uses TRBV6-4 and TRBJ1-6; D remains unclear. V gave up 6 bases and J gave up 7 bases, with 10 bases separating them. Germline V gene lookup returns CDR1 MRHNA and CDR2 SNTAGT. The CDR3 contains 13 residues.

V is TRBV3-1 (or the pseudogene TRBV3-2) and J is TRBJ2-7; 9 nucleotides match TRBD1. V shed 5 bases and J 5 bases; nucleotides not matched to a gene: 7. The CDR3 is made up of 14 amino acids. Germline CDR1 reads LGHDT; CDR2 reads YNNKEL (reference sequence). The CDR3: CASSARDRVDEQYF. DNA of the CDR3: TGTGCCAGCAGCGCGAGGGACAGGGTCGACGAGCAGTACTTC.

This clone was observed once. This chain connects TRBV2 to TRBJ1-2; 7 bases are shared with TRBD1. V was pared by 7 bases and J by 6 bases, with 11 bases of the junction left unmatched. Per the germline V gene, CDR1 is SNHLY and CDR2 is FYNNEI. The length of the CDR3 is 14 residues. The chain's CDR3 is CASTLNWQGDGYTF. The CDR3 nucleotides are TGTGCCAGCACCCTAAATTGGCAGGGGGATGGCTACACCTTC.

This CDR3 reads CASSSPLAGGMETQYF. As DNA, the CDR3 is TGTGCCAGCAGCTCCCCCTTAGCGGGGGGGATGGAGACCCAGTACTTC. The chain has TRBV5-4 and TRBJ2-5; TRBD2 agrees at 11 bases. The V gene's germline CDR1 is SGHNT and CDR2 YYREEE (reference sequence). The CDR3 covers 16 residues. The junction had 9 bases not matched to a gene; V was cut back by 3 bases and J by 5 bases.

The chain recombines TRBV12-3 or TRBV12-4 with TRBJ2-6; unclear D gene. This CDR3 has 13 amino acids. V was trimmed by 6 bases and J by 4 bases, leaving 7 bases between them. The CDR3, as DNA: TGTGCCAGCAGGATAGTCGGGGCCAACGTCCTGACTTTC. This gives the protein CASRIVGANVLTF.

This chain joins TRBV19 and TRBJ2-2; possibly TRBD2 for D (5 bases). V shed 5 bases and J shed 3 bases, with 19 bases lying between them. The length of the CDR3 is 17 residues. The germline gives CDR1 LNHDA, CDR2 SQIVND (reference sequence). The CDR3 coding sequence is TGTGCCAGTAGTGGGTCCGAAAGGGAGTGGGACACCGGGGAGCTGTTTTTT. Translating gives CASSGSEREWDTGELFF.

The chain links TRBV24-1 to TRBJ1-2, with D possibly being TRBD1 (5 bases). This CDR3 spans 13 amino acids. V lost 10 bases and J 8 bases, leaving 19 bases between the germline ends. Germline assignment: CDR1 KGHDR and CDR2 SFDVKD. The CDR3 loop is CATSPNGARGYTF. The CDR3 DNA is TGTGCCACGTCTCCAAATGGGGCCCGCGGCTACACCTTC.

This clone was seen only once. CDR3 protein: CASSIRGQATGELFF. As DNA, the CDR3 is TGTGCCAGTAGTATTCGCGGACAGGCCACCGGGGAGCTGTTTTTT. The chain uses TRBV19 and TRBJ2-2; 7 bases are shared with TRBD1. This CDR3 contains 15 residues. Germline CDR1 and CDR2: LNHDA and SQIVND (reference sequence). With V trimmed by 3 bases and J by 4 bases, 5 bases remained unmatched.